This paragraph reports one T cell receptor (beta chain). The CDR3 totals 15 residues. Germline CDR1 reads SGHVS; CDR2 reads FNYEAQ. Trimming removed 1 base at V and 5 bases at J, with 11 bases between. This entry is derived from a study of cytomegalovirus exposure and HLA in healthy donors. Primers for the PCR totalled 60 Vbeta and 13 Jbeta. Generated by immunoSEQ multiplex PCR, the TCRdb table keeps only in-frame clones and is missing some. This sample yields 120,000 to 150,000 clones, of which 76% are seen a single time; approximately 2% belongs to the top ten. Sequencing was carried out using PBMCs. This chain connects TRBV7-6 to TRBJ1-4, with D perhaps matching TRBD1 (5 bases). The TCR originated in a middle-aged man in good health and CMV-seronegative. This chain's CDR3 is CASSLDGGGNEKLFF. DNA for the CDR3: TGTGCCAGCAGCTTAGACGGGGGAGGGAATGAAAAACTGTTTTTT.